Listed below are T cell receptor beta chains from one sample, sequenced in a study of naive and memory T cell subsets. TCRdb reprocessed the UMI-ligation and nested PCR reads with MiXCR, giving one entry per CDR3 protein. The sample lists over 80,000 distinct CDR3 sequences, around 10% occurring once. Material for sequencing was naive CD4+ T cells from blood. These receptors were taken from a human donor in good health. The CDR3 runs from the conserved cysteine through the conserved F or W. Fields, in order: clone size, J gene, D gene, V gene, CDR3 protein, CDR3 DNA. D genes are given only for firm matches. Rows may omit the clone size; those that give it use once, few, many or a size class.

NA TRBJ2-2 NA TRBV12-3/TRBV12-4 CASSLATPGSGELFF TGTGCCAGCAGTTTAGCGACTCCTGGGTCCGGGGAGCTGTTTTTT
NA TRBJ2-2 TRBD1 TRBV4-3 CASSRTGAGELFF TGCGCCAGCAGCCGAACAGGGGCCGGGGAGCTGTTTTTT
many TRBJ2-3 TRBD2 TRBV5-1 CASSFTTSGGTDTQYF TGCGCCAGCAGCTTCACGACTAGCGGCGGCACAGATACGCAGTATTTT
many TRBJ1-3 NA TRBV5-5 CASSLTDRPSGNTIYF TGTGCCAGCAGCCTCACCGACAGGCCCTCTGGAAACACCATATATTTT
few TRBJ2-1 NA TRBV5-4 CASSLFEGNEQFF TGTGCCAGCAGCTTGTTCGAAGGGAATGAGCAGTTCTTC
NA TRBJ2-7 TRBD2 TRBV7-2 CASSPGGTRNEQYF TGTGCCAGCAGCCCCGGCGGGACTAGAAACGAGCAGTACTTC
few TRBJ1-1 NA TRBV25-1 CASIGDMNTEAFF TGTGCCAGCATCGGGGACATGAACACTGAAGCTTTCTTT
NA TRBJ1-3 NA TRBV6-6 CASSPQPGPPWDTIYF TGTGCCAGCAGCCCCCAGCCAGGACCCCCGTGGGACACCATATATTTT
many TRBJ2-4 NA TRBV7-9 CASSLALGKENIQYF TGTGCCAGCAGCTTAGCCCTCGGCAAGGAAAACATTCAGTACTTC
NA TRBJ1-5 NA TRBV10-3 CAISDLATPNQPQHF TGTGCCATCAGTGACCTTGCCACTCCCAATCAGCCCCAGCATTTT
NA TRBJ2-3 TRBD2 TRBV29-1 CSGGQRGVTDTQYF TGCAGCGGGGGGCAGCGGGGGGTCACAGATACGCAGTATTTT
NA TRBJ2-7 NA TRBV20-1 CSASRPPYEQYF TGCAGTGCTAGTCGACCCCCCTACGAGCAGTACTTC
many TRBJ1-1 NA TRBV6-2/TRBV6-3 CASSYSRVLTSTEAFF TGTGCCAGCAGTTACTCCCGAGTCCTAACCTCCACTGAAGCTTTCTTT
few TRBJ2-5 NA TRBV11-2 CASTLQMYQETQYF TGTGCCAGCACCTTACAGATGTACCAAGAGACCCAGTACTTC
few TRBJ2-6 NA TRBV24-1 CATSARSGANVLTF TGTGCCACCAGTGCCCGCTCTGGGGCCAACGTCCTGACTTTC
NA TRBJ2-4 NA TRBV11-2 CASSLDGTLNIQYF TGTGCCAGCAGCTTAGATGGGACGTTGAACATTCAGTACTTC
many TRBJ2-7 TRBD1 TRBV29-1 CSVWDRVGEQYF TGCAGCGTCTGGGACAGGGTGGGGGAGCAGTACTTC
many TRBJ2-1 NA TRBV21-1 CASSMQEQFF TGTGCCAGCAGCATGCAGGAGCAGTTCTTC
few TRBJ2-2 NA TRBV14 CACARVNTGELFF TGTGCCTGTGCTCGAGTTAACACCGGGGAGCTGTTTTTT
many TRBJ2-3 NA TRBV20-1 CSARAVDTQYF TGCAGTGCTAGAGCGGTAGATACGCAGTATTTT
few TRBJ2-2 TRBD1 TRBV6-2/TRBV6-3 CASSSYRGGAELFF TGTGCCAGCAGTTCTTACCGAGGGGGCGCGGAGCTGTTTTTT
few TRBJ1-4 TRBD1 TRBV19 CASSSGTGGSNEKLFF TGTGCCAGTAGCTCCGGGACAGGGGGGTCTAATGAAAAACTGTTTTTT
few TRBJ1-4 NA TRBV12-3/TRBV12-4 CASSSSPSAEKLFF TGTGCCAGCAGTTCCAGCCCATCGGCTGAAAAACTGTTTTTT
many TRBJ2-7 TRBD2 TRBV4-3 CASSQELAGGNLGQYF TGCGCCAGCAGCCAAGAGTTGGCGGGAGGAAATTTAGGGCAGTACTTC
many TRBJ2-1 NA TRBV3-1 CASSQPTSGDEQFF TGTGCCAGCAGCCAACCTACTAGTGGCGATGAGCAGTTCTTC
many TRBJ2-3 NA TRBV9 CASSDRPTDTQYF TGTGCCAGCAGTGATAGGCCTACGGATACGCAGTATTTT
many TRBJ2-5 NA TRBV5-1 CASSLLPGQETQYF TGCGCCAGCAGCTTATTACCTGGCCAAGAGACCCAGTACTTC
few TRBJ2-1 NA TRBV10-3 CAISESTRVSSYNEQFF TGTGCCATCAGTGAGTCGACCCGTGTCAGTTCCTACAATGAGCAGTTCTTC
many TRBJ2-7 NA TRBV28 CATVSYYEQYF TGTGCCACCGTGTCATACTACGAGCAGTACTTC
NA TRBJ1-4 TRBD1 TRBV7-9 CASSLGQGAFEKLFF TGTGCCAGCAGCTTAGGGCAGGGGGCGTTCGAAAAACTGTTTTTT
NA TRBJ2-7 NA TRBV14 CASTAATDYEQYF TGTGCCAGCACCGCCGCGACCGATTACGAGCAGTACTTC
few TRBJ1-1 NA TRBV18 CASSQQGNTEAFF TGTGCCAGCTCACAACAGGGGAACACTGAAGCTTTCTTT
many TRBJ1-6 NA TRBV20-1 CSASPGKDSPLHF TGCAGTGCCAGTCCAGGGAAAGATTCACCCCTCCACTTT
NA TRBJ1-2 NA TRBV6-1 CASRRGDGNYGYTF TGTGCCAGCAGGAGGGGGGACGGCAACTATGGCTACACCTTC
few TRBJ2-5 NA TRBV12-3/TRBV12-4 CASSLVPQAQYF TGTGCCAGCAGTTTAGTCCCGCAGGCCCAGTACTTC
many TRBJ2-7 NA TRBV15 CATSRRGKGRYEQYF TGTGCCACCAGCAGGCGGGGTAAAGGTCGCTACGAGCAGTACTTC
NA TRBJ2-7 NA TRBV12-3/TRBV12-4 CASTRTEVSYEQYF TGTGCCAGCACCCGGACAGAGGTCTCCTACGAGCAGTACTTC
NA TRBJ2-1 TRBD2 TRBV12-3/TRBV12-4 CASSLEASGSYNEQFF TGTGCCAGCAGTTTAGAGGCTAGCGGAAGCTACAATGAGCAGTTCTTC
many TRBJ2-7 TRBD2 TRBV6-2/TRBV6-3 CASLQRDPYEQYF TGTGCCAGCCTTCAGCGGGATCCCTACGAGCAGTACTTC
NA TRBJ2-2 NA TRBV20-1 CSARGGAGTGELFF TGCAGTGCTAGAGGGGGGGCGGGCACCGGGGAGCTGTTTTTT
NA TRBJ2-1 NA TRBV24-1 CATSDPAKEGSGNEQFF TGTGCCACCAGTGATCCCGCCAAGGAGGGTTCGGGCAATGAGCAGTTCTTC
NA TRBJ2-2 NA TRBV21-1 CASSKVWQQNTGELFF TGTGCCAGCAGCAAAGTCTGGCAGCAGAACACCGGGGAGCTGTTTTTT
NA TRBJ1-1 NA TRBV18 CASSPGRETEAFF TGTGCCAGCTCACCGGGCAGGGAAACTGAAGCTTTCTTT
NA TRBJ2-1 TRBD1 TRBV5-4 CASSFGQGGNEQFF TGTGCCAGCAGCTTTGGACAGGGGGGCAATGAGCAGTTCTTC
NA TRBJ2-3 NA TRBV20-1 CSARDFRVRTDTQYF TGCAGTGCTAGAGATTTCAGGGTCCGCACAGATACGCAGTATTTT